The 8 T cell receptor beta chains presented below share a single source sample, sequenced in a study of CD8 T cells in ankylosing spondylitis. TCRdb used MiXCR to reprocess the 5' RACE reads, holding one entry per CDR3 protein. The sample has a few hundred thousand distinct CDR3 sequences; more than 15% are singletons. The specimen was blood, either unsorted or a sorted T cell fraction (not recorded which). The source of these receptors is a male donor with ankylosing spondylitis or in good health (not recorded which).

This clonotype was detected a few times. The chain has TRBV9 and TRBJ2-7; 9 bases line up with TRBD1. J gave up 5 bases and V 0 bases, and 6 bases lay outside the gene matches. This CDR3 is 15 amino acids long. The germline CDR1 and CDR2 sequences are SGDLS and YYNGEE. Here the CDR3 DNA reads TGTGCCAGCAGCGTAGAGGGACAGGGCGCGGACGAGCAGTACTTC. Protein product: CASSVEGQGADEQYF.

Many counts were recorded for this clonotype. The V and J genes are TRBV27 and TRBJ2-7, with 8 bases aligning to TRBD1. Trimming took 5 bases from V and 0 from J; bases not matched to a gene: 0. Germline values: CDR1 MNHEY, CDR2 SMNVEV (reference sequence). The CDR3 sequence is 13 residues long. The CDR3 loop is CASSGTGSYEQYF. The CDR3 DNA sequence: TGTGCCAGCAGTGGGACAGGCTCCTACGAGCAGTACTTC.

This chain links TRBV4-1 with TRBJ1-5, with D uncertain. Germline V lookup: CDR1 MGHRA, CDR2 YSYEKL. The CDR3 covers 13 residues. Trimming took off 2 bases at V and 11 bases at J, with 13 bases between the two ends. CDR3 sequence: CASSQRRDLAQHF. CDR3 sequence (DNA): TGCGCCAGCAGCCAACGGAGGGATCTCGCCCAGCATTTT.

There are a few counts of this clonotype. The gene calls are TRBV7-9 and TRBJ1-1, with unresolved D. The CDR3 length is 15 residues. CDR1 is SEHNR and CDR2 is FQNEAQ in the germline V gene (reference sequence). V was clipped by 4 bases and J by 1 base, with 13 bases between them. CDR3 amino acids: CASSSNPVANTEAFF. The CDR3 DNA follows: TGTGCCAGCAGCTCTAACCCGGTAGCGAACACTGAAGCTTTCTTT.

The CDR3 bases are TGTGCCAGCAGCGGAAGACTAGAAGGGTCCCAGTACTTC. Translating it yields CASSGRLEGSQYF. J is TRBJ2-5 and V is TRBV7-9; maybe TRBD2 (6 bases). The CDR3 sequence is 13 residues long. Germline CDR1 SEHNR, CDR2 FQNEAQ (reference sequence). Trimming cost V 5 bases and J 9 bases, with 16 bases left between them.

As for this clonotype: This sequence may be a read error, since a much larger clone differs from it by one base. The CDR3 nucleotides are TGCAGCGTCCTTATCGGGGAGTGGGTCTACGAGCAGTACTTC. Protein: CSVLIGEWVYEQYF. V is TRBV29-1 and J is TRBJ2-7; D is possibly TRBD2 (5 bases). The CDR3 has 14 residues. Germline V CDR1 and CDR2: SQVTM, ANQGSEA. Trimming took off 6 bases at V and 3 bases at J, with 18 bases between the two ends.

This clonotype was observed many times. The chain combines TRBV27 with TRBJ2-7; weak D call: TRBD2 (6 bases). The germline V gene encodes CDR1 MNHEY and CDR2 SMNVEV (reference sequence). Between the trimmed V and J ends, which lost 3 bases and 3 bases, there was a span of 12 bases. The CDR3 sequence is 14 residues long. The CDR3 nucleotides are TGTGCCAGCAGTTTCGGAGGGATCGGCTACGAGCAGTACTTC. Translated: CASSFGGIGYEQYF.

There are a few counts of this clonotype. The chain has TRBV27 and TRBJ2-7; D is possibly TRBD2 (5 bases). The CDR3 loop spans 12 amino acids. Germline lookup yields CDR1 MNHEY and CDR2 SMNVEV (reference sequence). V lost 2 bases to trimming and J lost 6 bases, with 8 bases between them. The CDR3 protein is CASSLRGFEQYF. The CDR3 coding sequence is TGTGCCAGCAGTTTACGAGGGTTCGAGCAGTACTTC.